These 14 T cell receptor beta chains were sequenced from one sample in a study of CD4 T cells in relation to SARS-CoV-2 and coronaviruses. Unexposed donor CD4+ T cells date from about 2010-2019, before the COVID-19 pandemic. CD4+ T cells were isolated from the cells after around 10 days of culture. Assay: immunoSEQ multiplex PCR; the TCRdb copy retains only in-frame clones and omits some. The table lists 29,000 or so clones, roughly 80% of them singletons. Their cognate antigens are unknown. The material sequenced was CD4+ T cells from PBMCs, cultured in vitro. The receptors stem from a human donor in good health.

The chain has TRBV7-2 and TRBJ1-1; D might be TRBD1 (5 bases). Germline-derived CDR1 and CDR2 are SGHTA and FQGNSA. CDR3 length: 11 residues. V lost 4 bases to trimming and J lost 11 bases, with 11 bases between them. The CDR3 sequence is CASSSPGEAFF. The CDR3 DNA is TGTGCCAGCAGCTCCCCGGGGGAGGCTTTCTTT.

The chain combines TRBV18 with TRBJ2-2; D is perhaps TRBD2 (6 bases). V was shortened by 4 bases and J by 2 bases, with 11 bases between the two germline ends. The CDR3 is 15 residues long. Germline assignment: CDR1 KGHSH and CDR2 LQKENI. The CDR3 protein is CASSRAGDNTGELFF. The CDR3 nucleotides read TGTGCCAGCTCACGAGCGGGCGATAACACCGGGGAGCTGTTTTTT.

The rearrangement uses TRBV7-2 and TRBJ2-1, with no clear D. The CDR3 covers 14 residues. Germline V gene data show CDR1 as SGHTA and CDR2 as FQGNSA. The ends were cut back, 4 bases at V and 8 bases at J, with 15 bases in the middle. The CDR3 region has the DNA TGTGCCAGCAGCTCGCTGTCAGGTCGTGATGAGCAGTTCTTC. Its translation is CASSSLSGRDEQFF.

The CDR3 spells CASSQEVGTGYVNEQFF. CDR3 sequence (DNA): TGTGCCAGCAGCCAAGAGGTTGGGACAGGCTATGTCAATGAGCAGTTCTTC. The gene calls are TRBV3-1 (or the pseudogene TRBV3-2) and TRBJ2-1; TRBD1 agrees at 8 bases. CDR1 LGHDT and CDR2 YNNKEL come from the germline V gene (reference sequence). After removal of 0 bases from V and 6 bases from J, the junction contained 10 bases not matched to a gene. The length of the CDR3 is 17 residues.

This sequence joins TRBV27 and TRBJ2-3; a weak D match, TRBD1 (5 bases). The CDR3 consists of 16 residues. The germline V and J ends were trimmed by 6 bases and 2 bases, with 18 bases remaining between them. Germline V CDR1 and CDR2: MNHEY, SMNVEV (reference sequence). In nucleotides, the CDR3 is TGTGCCAGCAGCTTCAATACAGGCTTTTACACAGATACGCAGTATTTT. This translates into CASSFNTGFYTDTQYF.

V is TRBV5-1 and J is TRBJ2-7; possibly TRBD2 for D (6 bases). The CDR3 sequence is 16 residues long. Germline V lookup: CDR1 SGHRS, CDR2 YFSETQ. V was clipped by 3 bases and J by 2 bases, with 18 bases between them. The CDR3 loop reads CASSSPQGGLAYEQYF. The CDR3 coding sequence is TGCGCCAGCAGCTCCCCCCAAGGAGGGTTAGCCTACGAGCAGTACTTC.

The gene calls are TRBV19 and TRBJ1-6, with D hard to call. V dropped 4 bases and J dropped 8 bases, with 12 bases sitting between them. The CDR3 runs to 14 residues. Germline CDR1 LNHDA, CDR2 SQIVND (reference sequence). The DNA of the CDR3 is TGTGCCAGTAGTAGGGAGGGAGATGATTCACCCCTCCACTTT. It specifies CASSREGDDSPLHF.

This clone has only a few counts. CDR3 sequence (DNA): TGTGCCAGCAGCAATGCCGCTTTAGCGGCCACAGATACGCAGTATTTT. Translating gives CASSNAALAATDTQYF. The chain uses TRBV6-2 or TRBV6-3 and TRBJ2-3; possibly TRBD2 for D (6 bases). V lost 6 bases and J lost 2, with 18 bases in between. In germline, CDR1 is MNHEY, CDR2 SVGEGT. This CDR3 has 16 amino acids.

The chain uses TRBV5-5 and TRBJ2-4, with a weak D call TRBD2 (5 bases). From germline, CDR1 is SGHKS and CDR2 YYEKEE (reference sequence). This CDR3 has 12 amino acids. V gave up 0 bases and J gave up 9 bases, with 7 bases separating them. The CDR3 loop is CASSLDAGIQYF. The CDR3 DNA sequence: TGTGCCAGCAGCTTGGATGCGGGCATTCAGTACTTC. Looking up the rest from reference TRBV5-5 and TRBJ2-4 gives the full variable domain: DAGVTQSPTHLIKTRGQQVTLRCSPISGHKSVSWYQQVLGQGPQFIFQYYEKEERGRGNFPDRFSARQFPNYSSELNVNALLLGDSALYLCASSLDAGIQYFGAGTRLSVL.

The sample holds a few counts of this clone. The chain is built from TRBV29-1 and TRBJ2-3; possible D gene TRBD1, 6 bases. The CDR3 totals 14 residues. Per the germline V gene, CDR1 is SQVTM and CDR2 is ANQGSEA. Trimming cost V 5 bases and J 7 bases, with 19 bases left between them. The CDR3 region has the DNA TGCAGCGTTTCCAACAGGGCCAGAGGGAATACGCAGTATTTT. This gives the protein CSVSNRARGNTQYF.

This clone was observed a few times. The rearrangement uses TRBV10-3 and TRBJ1-5; 8 bases fit TRBD1. The CDR3 totals 13 residues. The germline V gene has CDR1 ENHRY and CDR2 SYGVKD. With V trimmed by 2 bases and J by 9 bases, 3 bases remained unmatched. The CDR3 DNA sequence: TGTGCCATCAGTGAGGGAACAGGGGGGCCCCAGCATTTT. Its protein is CAISEGTGGPQHF.

V is TRBV5-1 and J is TRBJ1-4; possibly TRBD1 for D (5 bases). This CDR3 has 16 residues. Germline CDR1 and CDR2: SGHRS and YFSETQ. V lost 2 bases to trimming and J lost 5 bases, with 16 bases between them. CDR3 DNA sequence: TGCGCCAGCAGCTTATCCGGTGGAGGGGTAAATGAAAAACTGTTTTTT. Protein: CASSLSGGGVNEKLFF.

The chain is built from TRBV7-2 and TRBJ1-1; TRBD1 aligns across 7 bases. Germline CDR1 SGHTA, CDR2 FQGNSA. The CDR3 has 15 amino acids. V lost 1 base, J lost 4 bases, and 6 bases stayed unmatched. The CDR3 sequence is CASSLGGQPSTEAFF. The CDR3 DNA follows: TGTGCCAGCAGCTTAGGGGGACAGCCTAGCACTGAAGCTTTCTTT. Using reference TRBV7-2 and TRBJ1-1 for the parts outside the CDR3, the full variable domain is GAGVSQSPSNKVTEKGKDVELRCDPISGHTALYWYRQSLGQGLEFLIYFQGNSAPDKSGLPSDRFSAERTGGSVSTLTIQRTQQEDSAVYLCASSLGGQPSTEAFFGQGTRLTVV.

This clone was seen a single time. The chain employs TRBV5-1 and TRBJ2-7; 12 bases fit TRBD1. Germline assignment: CDR1 SGHRS and CDR2 YFSETQ. This CDR3 has 15 amino acids. V shed 0 bases, J shed 6 bases, and the junction held 4 bases outside the gene matches. The CDR3 protein is CASSLAGQGAIEQYF. CDR3 in DNA: TGCGCCAGCAGCTTGGCGGGACAGGGGGCGATCGAGCAGTACTTC.